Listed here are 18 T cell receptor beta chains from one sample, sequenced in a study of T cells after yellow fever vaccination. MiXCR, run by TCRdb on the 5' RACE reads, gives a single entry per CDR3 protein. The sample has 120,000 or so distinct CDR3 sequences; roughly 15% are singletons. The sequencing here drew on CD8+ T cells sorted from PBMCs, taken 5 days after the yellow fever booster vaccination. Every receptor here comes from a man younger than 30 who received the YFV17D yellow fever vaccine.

CDR3 protein: CSVGGPTYNEQFF. The CDR3 bases are TGCAGCGTTGGGGGTCCGACCTACAATGAGCAGTTCTTC. This sequence joins TRBV29-1 and TRBJ2-1; unclear D gene. CDR3 length: 13 amino acids. Germline CDR1 is SQVTM and CDR2 is ANQGSEA. Between the trimmed V and J ends, which lost 4 bases and 2 bases, there was a span of 9 bases.

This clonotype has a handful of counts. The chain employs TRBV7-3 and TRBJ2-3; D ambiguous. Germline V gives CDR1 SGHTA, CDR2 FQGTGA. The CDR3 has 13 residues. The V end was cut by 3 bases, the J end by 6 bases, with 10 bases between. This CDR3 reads CASSFGGSDTQYF. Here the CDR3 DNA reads TGTGCCAGCAGCTTTGGTGGGTCCGATACGCAGTATTTT.

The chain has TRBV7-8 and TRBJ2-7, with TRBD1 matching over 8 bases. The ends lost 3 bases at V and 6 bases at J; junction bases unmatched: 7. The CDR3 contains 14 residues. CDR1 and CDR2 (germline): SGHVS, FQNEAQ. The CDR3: CASSLGQDWGEQYF. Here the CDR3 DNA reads TGTGCCAGCAGCTTGGGACAGGATTGGGGCGAGCAGTACTTC.

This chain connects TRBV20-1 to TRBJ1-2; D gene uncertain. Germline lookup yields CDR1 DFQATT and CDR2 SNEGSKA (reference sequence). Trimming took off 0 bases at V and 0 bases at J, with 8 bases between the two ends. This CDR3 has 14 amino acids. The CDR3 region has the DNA TGCAGTGCTAGAGACCGCTCAGCTAACTATGGCTACACCTTC. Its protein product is CSARDRSANYGYTF.

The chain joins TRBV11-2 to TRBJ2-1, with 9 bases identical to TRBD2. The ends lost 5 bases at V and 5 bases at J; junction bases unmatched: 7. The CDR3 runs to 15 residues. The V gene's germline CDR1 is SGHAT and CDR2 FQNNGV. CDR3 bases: TGTGCCAGCAGCACCGCGGGGGGGCCCAACAATGAGCAGTTCTTC. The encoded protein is CASSTAGGPNNEQFF.

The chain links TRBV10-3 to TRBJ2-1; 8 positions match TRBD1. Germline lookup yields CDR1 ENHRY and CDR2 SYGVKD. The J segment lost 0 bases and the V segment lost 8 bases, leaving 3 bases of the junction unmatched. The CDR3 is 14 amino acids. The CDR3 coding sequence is TGTGCCATCGGGGACAGGAGCTCCTACAATGAGCAGTTCTTC. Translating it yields CAIGDRSSYNEQFF.

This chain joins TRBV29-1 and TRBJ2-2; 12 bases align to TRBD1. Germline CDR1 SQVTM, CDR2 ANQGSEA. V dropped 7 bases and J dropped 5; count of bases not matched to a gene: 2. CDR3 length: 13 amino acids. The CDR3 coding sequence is TGCAGCGCGGGACAGGGGGCTACCGGGGAGCTGTTTTTT. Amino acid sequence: CSAGQGATGELFF.

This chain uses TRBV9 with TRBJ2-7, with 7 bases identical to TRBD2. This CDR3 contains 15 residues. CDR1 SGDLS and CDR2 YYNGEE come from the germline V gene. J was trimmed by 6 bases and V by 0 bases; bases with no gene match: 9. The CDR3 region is CASSVVGGGTSEQYF. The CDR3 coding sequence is TGTGCCAGCAGCGTAGTAGGCGGGGGAACGAGCGAGCAGTACTTC.

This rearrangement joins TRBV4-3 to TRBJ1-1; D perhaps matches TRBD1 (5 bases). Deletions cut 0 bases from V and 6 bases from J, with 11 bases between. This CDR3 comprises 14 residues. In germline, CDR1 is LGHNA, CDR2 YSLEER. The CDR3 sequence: CASSQELRGPEAFF. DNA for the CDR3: TGCGCCAGCAGCCAAGAACTGCGGGGCCCTGAAGCTTTCTTT.

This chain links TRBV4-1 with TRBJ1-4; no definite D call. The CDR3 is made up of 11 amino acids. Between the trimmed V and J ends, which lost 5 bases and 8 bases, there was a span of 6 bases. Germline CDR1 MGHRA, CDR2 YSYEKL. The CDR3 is CASSFAEKLFF. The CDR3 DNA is TGCGCCAGCAGCTTCGCCGAAAAACTGTTTTTT.

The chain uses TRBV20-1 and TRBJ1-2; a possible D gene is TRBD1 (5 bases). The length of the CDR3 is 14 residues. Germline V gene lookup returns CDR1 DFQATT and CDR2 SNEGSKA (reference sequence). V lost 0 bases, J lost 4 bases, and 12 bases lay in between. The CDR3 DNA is TGCAGTGCTAGAGACCTGACAGATTTCTATGGCTACACCTTC. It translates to CSARDLTDFYGYTF.

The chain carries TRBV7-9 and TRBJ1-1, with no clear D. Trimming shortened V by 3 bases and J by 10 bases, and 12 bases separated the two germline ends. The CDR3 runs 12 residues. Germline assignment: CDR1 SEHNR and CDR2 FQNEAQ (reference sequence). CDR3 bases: TGTGCCAGCAGCTTCGGGCAGGCTGGAGCTTTCTTT. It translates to CASSFGQAGAFF.

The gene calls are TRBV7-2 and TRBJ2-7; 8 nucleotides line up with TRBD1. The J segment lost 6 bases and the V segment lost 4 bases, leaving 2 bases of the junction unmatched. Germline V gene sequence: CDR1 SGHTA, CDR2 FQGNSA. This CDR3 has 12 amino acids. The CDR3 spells CASSSGGTEQYF. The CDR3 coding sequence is TGTGCCAGCAGCTCAGGGGGCACCGAGCAGTACTTC.

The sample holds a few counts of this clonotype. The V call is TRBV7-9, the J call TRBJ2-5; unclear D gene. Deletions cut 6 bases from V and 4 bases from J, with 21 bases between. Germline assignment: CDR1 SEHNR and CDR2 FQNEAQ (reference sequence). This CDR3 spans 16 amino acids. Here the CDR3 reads CASSTPHGRHGETQYF. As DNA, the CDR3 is TGTGCCAGCAGTACCCCACACGGACGTCACGGAGAGACCCAGTACTTC. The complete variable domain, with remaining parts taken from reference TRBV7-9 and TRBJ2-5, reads DTGVSQNPRHKITKRGQNVTFRCDPISEHNRLYWYRQTLGQGPEFLTYFQNEAQLEKSRLLSDRFSAERPKGSFSTLEIQRTEQGDSAMYLCASSTPHGRHGETQYFGPGTRLLVL.

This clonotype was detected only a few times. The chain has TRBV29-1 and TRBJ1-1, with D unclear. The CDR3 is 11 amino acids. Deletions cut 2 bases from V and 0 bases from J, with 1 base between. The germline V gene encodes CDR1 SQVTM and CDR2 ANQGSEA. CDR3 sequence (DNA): TGCAGCGTTGAACTGAACACTGAAGCTTTCTTT. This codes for CSVELNTEAFF.

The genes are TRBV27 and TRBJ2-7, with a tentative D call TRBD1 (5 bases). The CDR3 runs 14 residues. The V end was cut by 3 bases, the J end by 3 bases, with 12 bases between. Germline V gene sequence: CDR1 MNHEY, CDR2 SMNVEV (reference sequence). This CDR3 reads CASSLKGAHYEQYF. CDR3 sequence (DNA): TGTGCCAGCAGTTTGAAAGGGGCTCACTACGAGCAGTACTTC.

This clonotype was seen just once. The CDR3 coding sequence is TGCGCCAGCAGCTCGGCAGGGATTAACTCCTACAATGAGCAGTTCTTC. The encoded protein is CASSSAGINSYNEQFF. V usage is TRBV5-1 and J usage is TRBJ2-1; maybe TRBD1 (5 bases). CDR3 length equals 16 residues. V was cut by 3 bases and J by 0 bases, with 13 bases left in between. The germline V gene has CDR1 SGHRS and CDR2 YFSETQ.

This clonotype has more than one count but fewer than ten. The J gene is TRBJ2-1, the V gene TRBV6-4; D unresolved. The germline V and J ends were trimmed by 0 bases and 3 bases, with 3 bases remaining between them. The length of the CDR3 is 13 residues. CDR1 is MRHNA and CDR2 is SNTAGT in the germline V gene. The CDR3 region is CASSDSFYNEQFF. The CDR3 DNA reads TGTGCCAGCAGTGACTCTTTCTACAATGAGCAGTTCTTC.